A selection of T cell receptor beta chains follows, all from one sample in a study of blood T cell repertoires in COVID-19. Libraries were prepared by immunoSEQ multiplex PCR; TCRdb keeps only in-frame clonotypes and omits some of them. The profile covers 300,000 to 350,000 clones, with about 90% appearing a single time and 2.5% to 4% taken by the ten largest. Sequences were obtained from peripheral blood. The source of these receptors is a woman under 30 who had recovered from COVID-19. The CDR3 runs from the conserved cysteine through the conserved F or W. D genes are given only for firm matches. Size values are once, few and many counts, or a class for expanded clones, and some rows have none.

D,length,size,V,J,CDR3,DNA
-,17,-,TRBV4-1,TRBJ2-3,CASSPWGGGGNTDTQYF,TGCGCCAGCAGCCCCTGGGGAGGGGGGGGAAACACAGATACGCAGTATTTT
-,12,-,TRBV12-3/TRBV12-4,TRBJ2-1,CASSQFTNEQFF,TGTGCCAGCAGTCAGTTTACCAATGAGCAGTTCTTC
-,12,-,TRBV4-1,TRBJ2-3,CASSPHTDTQYF,TGCGCCAGCAGCCCCCACACAGATACGCAGTATTTT
TRBD1,16,-,TRBV24-1,TRBJ2-5,CATSDGDRSLQETQYF,TGTGCCACCAGTGATGGGGACAGGTCCCTCCAAGAGACCCAGTACTTC
TRBD2,15,once,TRBV5-4,TRBJ2-3,CASSLHQRDTDTQYF,TGTGCCAGCAGCTTGCATCAGCGGGACACAGATACGCAGTATTTT
-,15,-,TRBV29-1,TRBJ1-3,CSVVWGEFSGNTIYF,TGCAGCGTGGTTTGGGGGGAGTTCTCTGGAAACACCATATATTTT
TRBD1,14,-,TRBV7-8,TRBJ2-5,CASSKWTGEETQYF,TGTGCCAGCAGCAAATGGACAGGGGAAGAGACCCAGTACTTC
TRBD1,14,-,TRBV11-3,TRBJ1-4,CASSLGQGTEKLFF,TGTGCCAGCAGCTTAGGACAGGGTACTGAAAAACTGTTTTTT
-,14,-,TRBV3-1/TRBV3-2,TRBJ1-3,CASSRTGSGNTIYF,TGTGCCAGCAGCCGCACAGGGAGTGGAAACACCATATATTTT
TRBD1,14,-,TRBV7-2,TRBJ1-1,CASSSPGTGAEAFF,TGTGCCAGCAGCTCACCCGGGACAGGGGCTGAAGCTTTCTTT
-,16,once,TRBV29-1,TRBJ2-3,CSVVQGFTGFTDTQYF,TGCAGCGTTGTCCAGGGATTCACAGGATTCACAGATACGCAGTATTTT
-,12,-,TRBV11-3,TRBJ2-2,CASKRGTGELFF,TGTGCCAGCAAACGGGGCACCGGGGAGCTGTTTTTT
-,15,-,TRBV2,TRBJ2-3,CASSELGGGTDTQYF,TGTGCCAGCAGTGAGTTAGGGGGGGGGACAGATACGCAGTATTTT
TRBD2,15,-,TRBV5-6,TRBJ2-1,CASSYRLAGGGEQFF,TGTGCCAGCAGCTACAGACTAGCGGGAGGTGGTGAGCAGTTCTTC
-,16,once,TRBV3-1/TRBV3-2,TRBJ1-4,CASSQGDTHLREKLFF,TGTGCCAGCAGCCAAGGGGACACCCACCTGAGAGAAAAACTGTTTTTT
-,16,-,TRBV14,TRBJ2-3,CASSQGALASGDTQYF,TGTGCCAGCAGCCAAGGAGCGCTGGCAAGTGGAGATACGCAGTATTTT
-,14,-,TRBV7-2,TRBJ1-1,CASSLAPGYTEAFF,TGTGCCAGCAGCTTAGCACCGGGGTACACTGAAGCTTTCTTT
TRBD2,18,-,TRBV5-1,TRBJ2-5,CASSLGGSTSGRRETQYF,TGCGCCAGCAGCTTGGGGGGATCGACTAGCGGGAGGCGCGAGACCCAGTACTTC
-,15,-,TRBV5-4,TRBJ2-3,CASSVGRTGTDTQYF,TGTGCCAGCAGCGTGGGGCGGACTGGCACAGATACGCAGTATTTT
TRBD1,16,-,TRBV3-1/TRBV3-2,TRBJ1-1,CASSPRSGGGVTEAFF,TGTGCCAGCAGCCCGAGATCAGGGGGAGGTGTCACTGAAGCTTTCTTT
-,13,-,TRBV19,TRBJ1-6,CASSPRSNSPLHF,TGTGCCAGTAGTCCTCGGAGTAATTCACCCCTCCACTTT
-,11,-,TRBV28,TRBJ1-2,CAATYKTGWTF,TGTGCCGCCACGTATAAGACAGGCTGGACCTTC
-,14,-,TRBV7-2,TRBJ2-2,CASGTGPNTGELFF,TGTGCCAGCGGAACAGGCCCGAACACCGGGGAGCTGTTTTTT
TRBD1,14,-,TRBV6-6,TRBJ1-5,CASRGQGVTKPQHF,TGTGCCAGCAGGGGACAGGGGGTGACGAAGCCCCAGCATTTT
-,15,-,TRBV13,TRBJ2-1,CASSTGQDSYNEQFF,TGTGCCAGCAGCACAGGACAAGACTCCTACAATGAGCAGTTCTTC
TRBD2,16,-,TRBV2,TRBJ2-1,CASSENPGLAYNEQFF,TGTGCCAGCAGCGAAAATCCGGGACTAGCCTACAATGAGCAGTTCTTC
TRBD1,14,-,TRBV10-2,TRBJ1-1,CASRVTGVTTEAFF,TGCGCCAGCAGGGTAACAGGGGTGACCACTGAAGCTTTCTTT
-,13,-,TRBV5-4,TRBJ2-2,CASSAISTGELFF,TGTGCCAGCAGCGCGATAAGTACCGGGGAGCTGTTTTTT
-,11,-,TRBV20-1,TRBJ2-1,CSASVRNEQFF,TGCAGTGCTAGTGTCCGTAATGAGCAGTTCTTC
-,13,-,TRBV15,TRBJ1-1,CATSSSRNTEAFF,TGTGCCACCAGCAGTTCCAGGAACACTGAAGCTTTCTTT
TRBD1,15,-,TRBV4-3,TRBJ2-5,CASSRDRGLKETQYF,TGCGCCAGCAGCCGGGACAGGGGACTTAAAGAGACCCAGTACTTC
-,17,-,TRBV30,TRBJ2-1,CAWSVQGLVVSYNEQFF,TGTGCCTGGAGTGTACAAGGCCTAGTTGTCTCCTACAATGAGCAGTTCTTC
TRBD1,12,-,TRBV29-1,TRBJ1-1,CSDGTGDTEAFF,TGCAGCGACGGGACAGGGGACACTGAAGCTTTCTTT